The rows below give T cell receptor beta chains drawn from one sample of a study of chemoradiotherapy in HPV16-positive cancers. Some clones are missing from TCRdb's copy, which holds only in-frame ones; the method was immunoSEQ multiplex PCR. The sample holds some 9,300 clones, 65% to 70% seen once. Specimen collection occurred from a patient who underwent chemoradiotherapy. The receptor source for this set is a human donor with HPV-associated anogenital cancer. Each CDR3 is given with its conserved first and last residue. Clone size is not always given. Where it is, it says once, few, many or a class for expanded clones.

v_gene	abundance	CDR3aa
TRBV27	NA	CASSLRDSSYNEQFF
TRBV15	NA	CATLEGLQGEQFF
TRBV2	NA	CASSARGYVQYF
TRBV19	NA	CASRPGDRASYEQYF
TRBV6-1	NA	CASSDQADSYEQYF
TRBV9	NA	CASSVGSLEAETQYF
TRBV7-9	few	CASSLAPLGGQYF
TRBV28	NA	CASSLAGELFF
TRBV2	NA	CASSDPGQGAGEQYF
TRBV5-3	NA	CARTMPGLESYEQYF
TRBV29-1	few	CSVDGLGYQGYTF
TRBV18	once	CASSPSGDLGLPQHF
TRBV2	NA	CATGANNYGYTF
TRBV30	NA	CAWSRSNTEAFF
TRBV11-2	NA	CASSLELGELFF
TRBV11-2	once	CASSLRTSGGSDTQYF
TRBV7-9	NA	CASSLNTGQETQYF
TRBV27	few	CASSLVTGQLTEAFF
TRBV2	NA	CASSDRTGLAGGGEQFF
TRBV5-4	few	CAGSTDAYEQYF
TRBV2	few	CASSEDPGITYEQYF
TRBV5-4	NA	CASGEGAGEKREQFF
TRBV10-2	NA	CASSVSGGAEANVLTF
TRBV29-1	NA	CSVQGTGENSNQPQHF
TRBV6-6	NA	CASSSGQLYGYTF
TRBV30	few	CAWSVDRGSYGYTF
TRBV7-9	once	CASSRLRPGRIPANYGYTF
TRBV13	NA	CASSLAGKSVGGYTF
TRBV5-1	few	CASSLGPDQPQHF
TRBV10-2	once	CASSAVQGGTEAFF
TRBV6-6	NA	CASTRGAEGTEAFF
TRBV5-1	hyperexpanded	CASTGGYGYTF
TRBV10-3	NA	CAIRGTSGGSETQYF
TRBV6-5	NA	CASSRGSAYEQYF
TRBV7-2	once	CASSLGVGSNYGYTF
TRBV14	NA	CASSQGGRNTIYF
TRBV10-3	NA	CAISVDRAIYNSPLHF
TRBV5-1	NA	CASSLAGGAYTGELFF
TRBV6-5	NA	CASRGSGTGTEKLFF